The 18 T cell receptor beta chains below all came from one sample that was sequenced in a study of cytomegalovirus exposure and HLA in healthy donors. The protocol was immunoSEQ multiplex PCR, while the TCRdb copy is restricted to in-frame clones and leaves out a portion. The sample carries roughly 63,000 clones, approximately 88% recorded once. Source material: PBMCs. These TCRs come from a woman aged 18 to 35 in good health and CMV-seronegative.

The chain uses TRBV9 and TRBJ2-1; the match to TRBD2 covers 7 bases. The CDR3 is 16 amino acids. V dropped 0 bases and J dropped 0; count of bases not matched to a gene: 3. Germline assignment: CDR1 SGDLS and CDR2 YYNGEE. This chain's CDR3 is CASSVGSGTSYNEQFF. CDR3 nucleotide sequence: TGTGCCAGCAGCGTAGGCAGCGGGACCTCCTACAATGAGCAGTTCTTC.

The chain employs TRBV10-3 and TRBJ2-5, with TRBD2 identical over 9 bases. Unmatched junction bases numbered 8, after V lost 2 bases and J lost 1 base. This CDR3 contains 17 residues. CDR1 ENHRY and CDR2 SYGVKD come from the germline V gene. For the CDR3, the DNA is TGTGCCATCAGTGAGAGCGAGCGGGAGGTACTCCAAGAGACCCAGTACTTC. It specifies CAISESEREVLQETQYF.

CDR3 nucleotides: TGCAGCGTTGTGTGGACAGGGTCGGCAGATACGCAGTATTTT. This sequence encodes CSVVWTGSADTQYF. This chain connects TRBV29-1 to TRBJ2-3; 8 nucleotides align to TRBD1. The CDR3 is 14 residues long. Germline-derived CDR1 and CDR2 are SQVTM and ANQGSEA. With V trimmed by 4 bases and J by 4 bases, 7 bases remained unmatched.

The chain recombines TRBV10-3 with TRBJ2-7; TRBD2 is a possible D gene (5 bases). In germline, CDR1 is ENHRY, CDR2 SYGVKD. The CDR3 contains 15 residues. V was shortened by 2 bases and J by 3 bases, with 14 bases between the two germline ends. CDR3 residues: CAISEQRPGSYEQYF. The CDR3 DNA reads as TGTGCCATCAGTGAGCAGCGGCCGGGCAGCTACGAGCAGTACTTC.

V and J are TRBV19 and TRBJ2-2; possibly TRBD1 for D (6 bases). Trimming cost V 7 bases and J 0 bases, with 15 bases left between them. Germline CDR1 is LNHDA and CDR2 is SQIVND (reference sequence). This CDR3 has 16 amino acids. The CDR3 bases are TGTGCCAGTACCGTCTTGGACAGCCCGAACACCGGGGAGCTGTTTTTT. It codes for CASTVLDSPNTGELFF. The full variable domain, in which reference TRBV19 and TRBJ2-2 provide the parts outside the CDR3, is DGGITQSPKYLFRKEGQNVTLSCEQNLNHDAMYWYRQDPGQGLRLIYYSQIVNDFQKGDIAEGYSVSREKKESFPLTVTSAQKNPTAFYLCASTVLDSPNTGELFFGEGSRLTVL.

The V and J genes are TRBV15 and TRBJ1-1; weak D call: TRBD1 (5 bases). V was clipped by 4 bases and J by 2 bases, with 8 bases between them. CDR1 and CDR2 from the germline V gene are LNHNV and YYDKDF (reference sequence). This CDR3 is 13 amino acids long. The CDR3 reads CATSTDRNTEAFF. DNA of the CDR3: TGTGCCACCAGCACCGACAGAAACACTGAAGCTTTCTTT.

This chain joins TRBV6-5 and TRBJ2-3; no clear D. V lost 0 bases and J lost 4, with 11 bases in between. This CDR3 is built from 15 residues. CDR1 is MNHEY and CDR2 is SVGAGI in the germline V gene. The CDR3 protein is CASSYSNYRADTQYF. The CDR3 DNA reads TGTGCCAGCAGTTACTCGAATTATCGGGCAGATACGCAGTATTTT.

This chain connects TRBV2 to TRBJ1-5, with unresolved D. The germline V and J ends were trimmed by 1 base and 4 bases, with 8 bases remaining between them. In germline, CDR1 is SNHLY, CDR2 FYNNEI. This CDR3 is built from 14 residues. CDR3 sequence reads: CASSEGAVNQPQHF. The DNA for the CDR3 is TGTGCCAGCAGTGAAGGGGCAGTTAATCAGCCCCAGCATTTT. The full variable domain, with the rest looked up from reference TRBV2 and TRBJ1-5, is EPEVTQTPSHQVTQMGQEVILRCVPISNHLYFYWYRQILGQKVEFLVSFYNNEISEKSEIFDDQFSVERPDGSNFTLKIRSTKLEDSAMYFCASSEGAVNQPQHFGDGTRLSIL.

The chain has TRBV7-8 and TRBJ1-6; weak D call: TRBD1 (6 bases). Germline CDR1 SGHVS, CDR2 FQNEAQ. The V end lost 4 bases, the J end lost 7 bases, and 20 bases lay between the germline ends. The CDR3 is made up of 17 amino acids. Written as DNA, the CDR3 is TGTGCCAGCAGCTCCTATTTACTCCGGGACACCAATTCACCCCTCCACTTT. Encoded protein: CASSSYLLRDTNSPLHF. Based on the CDR3 plus reference TRBV7-8 and TRBJ1-6, the full variable domain is GAGVSQSPRYKVAKRGQDVALRCDPISGHVSLFWYQQALGQGPEFLTYFQNEAQLDKSGLPSDRFFAERPEGSVSTLKIQRTQQEDSAVYLCASSSYLLRDTNSPLHFGNGTRLTVT.

J is TRBJ1-1 and V is TRBV13; the match to TRBD1 covers 9 bases. CDR3 length: 14 residues. Germline CDR1 and CDR2: PRHDT and FYEKMQ (reference sequence). V trimming: 4 bases; J trimming: 1 base; junction bases outside the gene matches: 1. The CDR3 loop reads CASSSDRGNTEAFF. The CDR3 nucleotides read TGTGCCAGCAGCTCGGACAGGGGGAACACTGAAGCTTTCTTT. Drawing the rest from reference TRBV13 and TRBJ1-1, the complete variable domain is AAGVIQSPRHLIKEKRETATLKCYPIPRHDTVYWYQQGPGQDPQFLISFYEKMQSDKGSIPDRFSAQQFSDYHSELNMSSLELGDSALYFCASSSDRGNTEAFFGQGTRLTVV.

The J gene is TRBJ2-2, the V gene TRBV5-4; 14 positions match TRBD2. CDR1 and CDR2 (germline): SGHNT, YYREEE (reference sequence). The CDR3 runs to 18 residues. The V segment lost 2 bases and the J segment 7 bases; nucleotides outside the gene matches: 10. The CDR3 region is CASSFVIGLAGGGGELFF. The CDR3 DNA reads TGTGCCAGCAGCTTTGTGATTGGACTAGCGGGAGGCGGCGGGGAGCTGTTTTTT.

The J gene is TRBJ2-5, the V gene TRBV19, with D hard to call. Germline loops: CDR1 LNHDA, CDR2 SQIVND (reference sequence). The CDR3 loop spans 14 amino acids. Deletions cut 1 base from V and 0 bases from J, with 6 bases between. CDR3 sequence: CASSIGHNQETQYF. CDR3 in DNA: TGTGCCAGTAGTATAGGACACAACCAAGAGACCCAGTACTTC.

V is TRBV7-2 and J is TRBJ2-1; 13 bases are shared with TRBD2. Trimming cost V 5 bases and J 6 bases; bases outside gene matches: 4. The CDR3 spans 15 residues. Germline assignment: CDR1 SGHTA and CDR2 FQGNSA. In DNA form, the CDR3 reads TGTGCCAGCAGCACCGGACTAGCGGGGGCCAATGAGCAGTTCTTC. Residues: CASSTGLAGANEQFF.

The chain combines TRBV4-1 with TRBJ2-5; D remains ambiguous. The germline gives CDR1 MGHRA, CDR2 YSYEKL. V was pared by 1 base and J by 4 bases, with 7 bases between. CDR3 size: 13 residues. The CDR3 is CASSQVLRETQYF. CDR3 nucleotide sequence: TGCGCCAGCAGCCAAGTGTTGCGAGAGACCCAGTACTTC.

The chain employs TRBV28 and TRBJ2-7, with TRBD1 as a possible D gene (6 bases). The CDR3 runs to 15 residues. Trimming removed 5 bases at V and 3 bases at J, with 17 bases between. CDR1 is MDHEN and CDR2 is SYDVKM in the germline V gene. CDR3 sequence reads: CASSVIGRGNYEQYF. The DNA for the CDR3 is TGTGCCAGCAGTGTAATTGGAAGGGGGAACTACGAGCAGTACTTC.

J is TRBJ1-2 and V is TRBV4-2; 9 bases match TRBD1. Germline lookup yields CDR1 LGHNA and CDR2 YNFKEQ. With 1 base clipped from V and 8 bases from J, the junction kept 5 bases outside the gene matches. The CDR3 covers 14 residues. CDR3 sequence reads: CASSQAGTGIGYTF. The DNA of the CDR3 is TGTGCCAGCAGCCAAGCCGGGACAGGGATCGGCTACACCTTC.

CDR3 region: CATTGFGIGGSGNTIYF. The DNA for the CDR3 is TGTGCCACAACGGGGTTCGGAATCGGGGGATCTGGAAACACCATATATTTT. The V call is TRBV10-3, the J call TRBJ1-3, with a weak D call TRBD1 (5 bases). The germline gives CDR1 ENHRY, CDR2 SYGVKD. V lost 10 bases, J lost 1 base, and 23 bases lay in between. The CDR3 totals 17 residues.

The V call is TRBV6-5, the J call TRBJ2-7; 7 bases match TRBD1. Germline V lookup: CDR1 MNHEY, CDR2 SVGAGI. This CDR3 has 15 residues. The junction had 5 bases not matched to a gene; V was cut back by 3 bases and J by 0 bases. CDR3 amino acids: CASSYSGTDSYEQYF. The CDR3 nucleotides are TGTGCCAGCAGTTATTCCGGGACAGACTCCTACGAGCAGTACTTC.